This record looks at one TCR beta chain sequence and its context. This record comes from a study of CD8 T cells in Susac syndrome. Random hexamers served to reverse transcribe roughly 0.5 to 1 ug RNA. TCR beta CDR3 was amplified by immunoSEQ multiplex PCR. This amplification extended across 54 Vbeta and 13 Jbeta segments. In TCRdb, the immunoSEQ multiplex PCR reads were re-called with MiXCR into one record per CDR3 protein. The sample carries around 160,000 distinct CDR3 sequences, 94% recorded once. The V and J ends lost 3 bases and 6 bases respectively, with 3 bases between them. Germline values: CDR1 DFQATT, CDR2 SNEGSKA (reference sequence). This CDR3 has 9 amino acids.

Sequencing was done on a sample of CD4+ T cells from PBMCs. This clonotype was sampled from a human donor with multiple sclerosis. The J gene is TRBJ2-7, the V gene TRBV20-1; no definite D call. The CDR3 sequence: CSARLEQYF. As DNA, the CDR3 is TGCAGTGCTAGGCTCGAGCAGTACTTC.